The T cell receptor beta chain under discussion was sequenced for a study of human T cells and chemical hapten exposure. Study in general: Slight volume differences across pooled libraries mainly accounted for varying per-sample TCR yields.

During construction of the library, unique molecular identifiers were attached to individual cDNA molecules for quantitative, reproducible TCR counting. TCRdb processed the RACE reads anew with MiXCR; each CDR3 protein has one entry. The data contain 80,000 to 100,000 distinct CDR3 sequences, roughly 8.5% of them singletons. This clonotype has more than one count but fewer than ten. Its antigen is undetermined. V shed 8 bases and J 0 bases; nucleotides not matched to a gene: 10. CDR3 size: 16 residues. Germline CDR1 and CDR2: SQVTM and ANQGSEA. Study results and caveats: Unchanged with DPC sensitization were TCRs above 1 in 1000 frequency.

This sample's time point: healthy volunteer bleed at 2 weeks. Unseparated into fractions, whole blood served as the source from which total RNA was extracted. This chain links TRBV29-1 with TRBJ2-3; 11 bases agree with TRBD2. Sequencing was carried out using whole blood. This sequence originates from a female donor in good health. Some clones in this sample may be carry-over from other donors' samples. The CDR3 DNA reads as TGCAGCATACTAGCGGGAGACCTCCCTAGCACAGATACGCAGTATTTT. It yields the protein CSILAGDLPSTDTQYF.